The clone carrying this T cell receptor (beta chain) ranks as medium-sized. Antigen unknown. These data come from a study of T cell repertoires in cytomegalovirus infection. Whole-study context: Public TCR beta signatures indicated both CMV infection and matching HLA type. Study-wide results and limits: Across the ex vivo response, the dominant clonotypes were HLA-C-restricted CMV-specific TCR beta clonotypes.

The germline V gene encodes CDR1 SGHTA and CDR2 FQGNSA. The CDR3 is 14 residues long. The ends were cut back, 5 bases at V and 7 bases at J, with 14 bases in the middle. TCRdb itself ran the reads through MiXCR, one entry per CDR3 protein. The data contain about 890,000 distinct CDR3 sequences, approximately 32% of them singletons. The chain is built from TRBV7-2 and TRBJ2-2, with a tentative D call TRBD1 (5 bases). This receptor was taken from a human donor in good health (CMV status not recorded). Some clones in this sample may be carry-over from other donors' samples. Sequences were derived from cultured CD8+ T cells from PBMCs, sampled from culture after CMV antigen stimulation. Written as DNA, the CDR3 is TGTGCCAGCAGCAGGGGCCTCCATGGCGGGGAGCTGTTTTTT. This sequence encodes CASSRGLHGGELFF.